This TCR beta chain derives from a study of blood T cell repertoires in COVID-19. Study in general: Specimens from acute and convalescent COVID-19 originated in the United States, Italy and Spain. The analysed material was cDNA or gDNA that came from T cells, B-cell-depleted T cells, or PBMCs.

The CDR3 length is 18 residues. V was pared by 1 base and J by 5 bases, with 24 bases between. The germline CDR1 and CDR2 sequences are SEHNR and FQNEAQ (reference sequence). This table comes from immunoSEQ multiplex PCR, and its TCRdb copy is limited to in-frame clones, with some not included. Among some 64,000 clones, around 73% were seen once, and the ten largest hold about 20%. Sequenced: peripheral blood. The chain combines TRBV7-9 with TRBJ2-7; D possibly corresponds to TRBD2 (6 bases). The TCR comes from a man older than 75 with active or convalescent COVID-19. The CDR3 DNA reads TGTGCCAGCAGCTTAGTTGGTCACGGGAGCCCTATAATCCACGAGCAGTACTTC. The encoded protein is CASSLVGHGSPIIHEQYF. The full variable domain, in which reference TRBV7-9 and TRBJ2-7 provide the parts outside the CDR3, is DTGVSQNPRHKITKRGQNVTFRCDPISEHNRLYWYRQTLGQGPEFLTYFQNEAQLEKSRLLSDRFSAERPKGSFSTLEIQRTEQGDSAMYLCASSLVGHGSPIIHEQYFGPGTRLTVT.